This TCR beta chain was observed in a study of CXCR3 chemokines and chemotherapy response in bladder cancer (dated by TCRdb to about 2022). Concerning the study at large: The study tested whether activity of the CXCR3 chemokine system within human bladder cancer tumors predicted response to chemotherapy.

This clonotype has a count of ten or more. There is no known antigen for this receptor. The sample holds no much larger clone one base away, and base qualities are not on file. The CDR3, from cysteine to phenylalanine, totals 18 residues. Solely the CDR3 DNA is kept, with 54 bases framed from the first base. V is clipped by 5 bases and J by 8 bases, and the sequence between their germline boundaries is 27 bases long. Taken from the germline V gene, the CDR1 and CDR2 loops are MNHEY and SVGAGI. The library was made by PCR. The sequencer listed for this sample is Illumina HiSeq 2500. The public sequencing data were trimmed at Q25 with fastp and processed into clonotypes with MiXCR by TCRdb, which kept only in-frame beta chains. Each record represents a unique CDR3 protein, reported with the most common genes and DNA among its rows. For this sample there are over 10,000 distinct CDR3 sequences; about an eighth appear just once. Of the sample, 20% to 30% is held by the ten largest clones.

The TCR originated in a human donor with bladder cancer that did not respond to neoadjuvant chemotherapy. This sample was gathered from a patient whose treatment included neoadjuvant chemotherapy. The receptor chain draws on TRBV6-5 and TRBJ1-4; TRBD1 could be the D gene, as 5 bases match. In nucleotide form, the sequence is TGTGCCAGCAGTAGAATCCGAGGGACGGGCCTTTATGACGAAAAACTGTTTTTT. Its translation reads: CASSRIRGTGLYDEKLFF.